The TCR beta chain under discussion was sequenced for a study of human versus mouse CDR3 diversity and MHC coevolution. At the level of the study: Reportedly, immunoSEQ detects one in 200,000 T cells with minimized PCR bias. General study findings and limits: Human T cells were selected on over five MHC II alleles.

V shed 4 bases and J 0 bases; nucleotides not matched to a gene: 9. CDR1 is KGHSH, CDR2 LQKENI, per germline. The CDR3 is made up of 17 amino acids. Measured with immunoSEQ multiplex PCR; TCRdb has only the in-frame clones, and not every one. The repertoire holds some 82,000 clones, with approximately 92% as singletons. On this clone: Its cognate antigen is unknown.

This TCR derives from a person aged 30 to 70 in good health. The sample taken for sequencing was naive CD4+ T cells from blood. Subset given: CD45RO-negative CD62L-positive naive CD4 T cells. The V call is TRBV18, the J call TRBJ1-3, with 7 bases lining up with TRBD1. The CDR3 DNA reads TGTGCCAGCTCACTAGTGGACAGGTCCCACTCTGGAAACACCATATATTTT. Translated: CASSLVDRSHSGNTIYF.